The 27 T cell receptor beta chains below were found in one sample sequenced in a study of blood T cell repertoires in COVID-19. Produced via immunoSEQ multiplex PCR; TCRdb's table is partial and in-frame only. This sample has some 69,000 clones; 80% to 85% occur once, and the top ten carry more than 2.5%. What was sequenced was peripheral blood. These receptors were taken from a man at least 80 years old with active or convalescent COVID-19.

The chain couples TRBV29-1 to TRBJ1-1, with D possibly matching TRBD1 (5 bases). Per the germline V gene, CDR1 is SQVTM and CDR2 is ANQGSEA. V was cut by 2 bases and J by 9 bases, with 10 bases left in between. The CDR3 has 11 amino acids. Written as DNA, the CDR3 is TGCAGCGTTGAACCTGACAGTCAAGCTTTCTTT. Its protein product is CSVEPDSQAFF.

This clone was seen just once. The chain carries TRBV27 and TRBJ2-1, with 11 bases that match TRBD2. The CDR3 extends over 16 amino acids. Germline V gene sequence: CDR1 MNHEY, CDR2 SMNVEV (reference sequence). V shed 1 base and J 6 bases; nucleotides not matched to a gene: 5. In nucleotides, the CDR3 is TGTGCCAGCAGTTTATTTAGCGGGAGGGCCTCCAATGAGCAGTTCTTC. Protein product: CASSLFSGRASNEQFF.

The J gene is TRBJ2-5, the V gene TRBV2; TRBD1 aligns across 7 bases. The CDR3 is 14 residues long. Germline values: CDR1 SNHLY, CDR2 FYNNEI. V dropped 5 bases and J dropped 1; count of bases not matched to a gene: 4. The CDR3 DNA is TGTGCCAGCAGTTTGAGGGGGCTCCAAGAGACCCAGTACTTC. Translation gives CASSLRGLQETQYF.

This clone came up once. The DNA for the CDR3 is TGCGCCAGCGGGACTAGCGGGAGATATGAGCAGTTCTTC. This sequence encodes CASGTSGRYEQFF. The rearrangement uses TRBV5-1 and TRBJ2-1; 14 nucleotides align to TRBD2. The CDR3 length is 13 residues. CDR1 and CDR2 (germline): SGHRS, YFSETQ. Losses at the gene ends were 7 bases for V and 8 bases for J; bases not matched to a gene: 2.

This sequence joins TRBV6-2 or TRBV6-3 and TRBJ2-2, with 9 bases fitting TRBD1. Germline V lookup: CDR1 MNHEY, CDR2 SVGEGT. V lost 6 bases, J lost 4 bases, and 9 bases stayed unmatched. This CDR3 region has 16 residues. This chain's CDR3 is CASSQQGAMVTGELFF. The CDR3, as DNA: TGTGCCAGCAGCCAACAGGGGGCAATGGTCACCGGGGAGCTGTTTTTT.

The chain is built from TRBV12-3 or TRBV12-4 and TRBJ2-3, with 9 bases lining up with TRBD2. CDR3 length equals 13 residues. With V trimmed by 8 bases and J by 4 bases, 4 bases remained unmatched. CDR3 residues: CASGAGGSDTQYF. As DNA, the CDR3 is TGTGCCAGCGGAGCGGGGGGCTCAGATACGCAGTATTTT.

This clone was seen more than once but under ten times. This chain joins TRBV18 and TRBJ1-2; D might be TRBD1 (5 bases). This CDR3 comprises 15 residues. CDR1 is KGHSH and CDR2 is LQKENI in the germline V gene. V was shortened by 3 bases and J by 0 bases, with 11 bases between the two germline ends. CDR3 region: CASSPAGDPNYGYTF. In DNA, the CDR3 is TGTGCCAGCTCACCGGCGGGGGACCCTAACTATGGCTACACCTTC.

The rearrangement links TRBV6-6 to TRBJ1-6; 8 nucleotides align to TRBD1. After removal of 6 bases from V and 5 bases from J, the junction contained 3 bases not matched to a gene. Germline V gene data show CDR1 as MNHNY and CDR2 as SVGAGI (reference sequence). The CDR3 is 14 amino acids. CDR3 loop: CASRTGDDNSPLHF. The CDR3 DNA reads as TGTGCCAGCAGGACAGGGGACGATAATTCACCCCTCCACTTT.

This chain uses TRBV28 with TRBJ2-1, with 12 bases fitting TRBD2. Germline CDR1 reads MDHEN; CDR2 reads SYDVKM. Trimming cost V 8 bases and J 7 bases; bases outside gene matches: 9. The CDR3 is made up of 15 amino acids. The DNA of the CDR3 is TGTGCCAGCCGTTCGACTAGCGGGAGACGGAATGAGCAGTTCTTC. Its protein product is CASRSTSGRRNEQFF.

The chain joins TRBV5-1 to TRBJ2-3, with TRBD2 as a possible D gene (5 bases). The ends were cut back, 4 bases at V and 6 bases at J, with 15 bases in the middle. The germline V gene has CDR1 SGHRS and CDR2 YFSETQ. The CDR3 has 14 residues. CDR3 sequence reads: CASSPRDYTDTQYF. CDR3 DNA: TGCGCCAGCAGCCCCCGGGATTACACGGATACGCAGTATTTT.

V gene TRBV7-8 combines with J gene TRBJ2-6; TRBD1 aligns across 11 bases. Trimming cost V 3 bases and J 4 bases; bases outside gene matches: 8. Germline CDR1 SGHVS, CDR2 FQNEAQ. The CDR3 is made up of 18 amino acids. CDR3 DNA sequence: TGTGCCAGCAGCTTCAAGCGGACAGGGGGCGCCGGGGCCAACGTCCTGACTTTC. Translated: CASSFKRTGGAGANVLTF.

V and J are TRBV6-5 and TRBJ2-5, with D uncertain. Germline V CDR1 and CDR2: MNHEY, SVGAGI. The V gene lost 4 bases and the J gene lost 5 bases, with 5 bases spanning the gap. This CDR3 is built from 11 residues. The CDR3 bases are TGTGCCAGCAGTTCCGCGGAGACCCAGTACTTC. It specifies CASSSAETQYF.

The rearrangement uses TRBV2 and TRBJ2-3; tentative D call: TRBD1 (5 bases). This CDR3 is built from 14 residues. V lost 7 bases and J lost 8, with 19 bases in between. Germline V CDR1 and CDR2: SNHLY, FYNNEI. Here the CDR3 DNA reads TGTGCCAGCATGTATAGGACAAGCCTACTTACGCAGTATTTT. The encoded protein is CASMYRTSLLTQYF.

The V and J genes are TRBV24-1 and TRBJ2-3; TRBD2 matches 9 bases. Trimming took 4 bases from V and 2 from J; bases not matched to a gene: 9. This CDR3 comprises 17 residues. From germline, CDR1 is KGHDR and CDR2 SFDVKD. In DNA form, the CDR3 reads TGTGCCACCAGTGACCCCGGGCCTAGCGGGAACACAGATACGCAGTATTTT. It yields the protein CATSDPGPSGNTDTQYF.

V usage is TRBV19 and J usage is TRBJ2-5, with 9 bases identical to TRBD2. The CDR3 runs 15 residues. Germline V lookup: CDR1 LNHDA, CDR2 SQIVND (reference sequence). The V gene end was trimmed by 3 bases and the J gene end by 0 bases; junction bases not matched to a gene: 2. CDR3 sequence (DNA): TGTGCCAGTAGTATCCTAGCGGGAAACCAAGAGACCCAGTACTTC. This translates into CASSILAGNQETQYF.

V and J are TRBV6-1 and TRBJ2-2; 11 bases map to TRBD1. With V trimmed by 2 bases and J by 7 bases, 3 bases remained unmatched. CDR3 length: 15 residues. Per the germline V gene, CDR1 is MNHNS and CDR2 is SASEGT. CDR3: CASSERTGGNGELFF. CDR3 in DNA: TGTGCCAGCAGTGAAAGGACAGGGGGCAACGGGGAGCTGTTTTTT.

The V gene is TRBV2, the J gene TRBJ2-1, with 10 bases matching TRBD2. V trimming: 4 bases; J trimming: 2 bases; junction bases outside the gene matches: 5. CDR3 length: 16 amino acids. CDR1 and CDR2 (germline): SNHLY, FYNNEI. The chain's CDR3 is CASSGRLAGPYNEQFF. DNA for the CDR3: TGTGCCAGCAGTGGCCGACTAGCGGGCCCCTACAATGAGCAGTTCTTC.

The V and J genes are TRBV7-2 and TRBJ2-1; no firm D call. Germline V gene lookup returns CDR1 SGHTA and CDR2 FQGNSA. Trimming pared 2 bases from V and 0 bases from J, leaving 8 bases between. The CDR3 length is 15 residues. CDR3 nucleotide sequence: TGTGCCAGCAGCTTAAGGCCGGGCTCCTACAATGAGCAGTTCTTC. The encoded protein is CASSLRPGSYNEQFF.

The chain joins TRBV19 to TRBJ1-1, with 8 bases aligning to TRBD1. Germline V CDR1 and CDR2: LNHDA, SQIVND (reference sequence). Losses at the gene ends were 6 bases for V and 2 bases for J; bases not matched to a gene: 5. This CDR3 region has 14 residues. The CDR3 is CASSNRGSNTEAFF. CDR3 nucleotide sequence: TGTGCCAGTAGCAACAGGGGGTCAAACACTGAAGCTTTCTTT.

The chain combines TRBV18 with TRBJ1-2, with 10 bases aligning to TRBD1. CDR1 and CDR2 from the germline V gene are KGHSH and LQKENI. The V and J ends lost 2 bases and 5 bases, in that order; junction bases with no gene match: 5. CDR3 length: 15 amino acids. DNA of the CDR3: TGTGCCAGCTCACCAGGGACAGGGGTTTATTATGGCTACACCTTC. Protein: CASSPGTGVYYGYTF.

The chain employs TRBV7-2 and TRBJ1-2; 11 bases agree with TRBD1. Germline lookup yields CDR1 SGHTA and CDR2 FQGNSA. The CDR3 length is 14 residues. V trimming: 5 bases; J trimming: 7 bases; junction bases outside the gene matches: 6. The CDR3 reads CASSPGTGGAGYTF. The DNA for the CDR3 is TGTGCCAGCAGCCCAGGGACAGGGGGTGCTGGCTACACCTTC.

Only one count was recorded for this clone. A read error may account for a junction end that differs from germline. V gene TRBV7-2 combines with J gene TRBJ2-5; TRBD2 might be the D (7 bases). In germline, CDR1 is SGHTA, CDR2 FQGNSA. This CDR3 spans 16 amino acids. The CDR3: CASSLGLGGPQGTQYF. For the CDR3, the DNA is TGTGCCAGCAGCTTAGGTCTCGGGGGGCCCCAAGGGACCCAGTACTTC.

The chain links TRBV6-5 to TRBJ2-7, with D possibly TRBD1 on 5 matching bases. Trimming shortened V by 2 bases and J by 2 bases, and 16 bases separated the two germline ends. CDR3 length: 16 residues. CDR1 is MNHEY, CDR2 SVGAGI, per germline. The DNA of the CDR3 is TGTGCCAGCAGTTACGATTCAAACAGGCCAGCCTACGAGCAGTACTTC. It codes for CASSYDSNRPAYEQYF.

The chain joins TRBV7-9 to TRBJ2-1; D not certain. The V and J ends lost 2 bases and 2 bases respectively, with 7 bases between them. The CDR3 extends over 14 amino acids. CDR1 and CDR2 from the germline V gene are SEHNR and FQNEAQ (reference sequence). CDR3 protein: CASSLTQTYNEQFF. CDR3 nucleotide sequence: TGTGCCAGCAGCTTAACCCAGACCTACAATGAGCAGTTCTTC.

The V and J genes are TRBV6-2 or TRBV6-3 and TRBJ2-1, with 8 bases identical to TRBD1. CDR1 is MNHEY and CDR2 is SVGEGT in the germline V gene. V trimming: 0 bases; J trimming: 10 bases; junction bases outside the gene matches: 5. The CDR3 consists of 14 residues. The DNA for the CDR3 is TGTGCCAGCAGTTACTCAGGGCAGGGGGCGGAGCAGTTCTTC. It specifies CASSYSGQGAEQFF.

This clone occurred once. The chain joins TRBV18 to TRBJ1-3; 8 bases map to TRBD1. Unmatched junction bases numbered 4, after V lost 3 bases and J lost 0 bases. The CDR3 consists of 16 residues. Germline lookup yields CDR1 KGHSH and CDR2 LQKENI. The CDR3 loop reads CASSPATGVSGNTIYF. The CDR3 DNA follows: TGTGCCAGCTCACCCGCGACAGGGGTCTCTGGAAACACCATATATTTT. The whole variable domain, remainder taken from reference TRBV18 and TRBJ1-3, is NAGVMQNPRHLVRRRGQEARLRCSPMKGHSHVYWYRQLPEEGLKFMVYLQKENIIDESGMPKERFSAEFPKEGPSILRIQQVVRGDSAAYFCASSPATGVSGNTIYFGEGSWLTVV.

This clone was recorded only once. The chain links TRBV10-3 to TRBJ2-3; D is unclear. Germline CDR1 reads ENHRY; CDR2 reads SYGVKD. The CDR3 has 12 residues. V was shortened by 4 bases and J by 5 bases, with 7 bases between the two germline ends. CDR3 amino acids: CAISASLDTQYF. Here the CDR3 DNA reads TGTGCCATCAGTGCTTCCCTAGATACGCAGTATTTT.